This T cell receptor beta chain was obtained from a study of T cell responses to AZD1222 COVID-19 vaccine. Assay: immunoSEQ multiplex PCR; the TCRdb copy retains only in-frame clones and omits some. This sample carries under 200,000 clones, 91% of them seen once, and the ten largest clones take around 4.4%. CDR1 and CDR2 (germline): LGHNA, YSLEER. This CDR3 is 14 amino acids long. V shed 1 base and J shed 9 bases, with 15 bases lying between them. Sequenced material: peripheral blood, taken on day 0 of AZD1222 vaccination. The clonotype was recovered from an adult in good health. The chain has TRBV4-3 and TRBJ1-1; D ambiguous. The CDR3 DNA reads TGCGCCAGCAGCCAAGTTAGAAGAGGTTTTAAAGCTTTCTTT. It translates to CASSQVRRGFKAFF.